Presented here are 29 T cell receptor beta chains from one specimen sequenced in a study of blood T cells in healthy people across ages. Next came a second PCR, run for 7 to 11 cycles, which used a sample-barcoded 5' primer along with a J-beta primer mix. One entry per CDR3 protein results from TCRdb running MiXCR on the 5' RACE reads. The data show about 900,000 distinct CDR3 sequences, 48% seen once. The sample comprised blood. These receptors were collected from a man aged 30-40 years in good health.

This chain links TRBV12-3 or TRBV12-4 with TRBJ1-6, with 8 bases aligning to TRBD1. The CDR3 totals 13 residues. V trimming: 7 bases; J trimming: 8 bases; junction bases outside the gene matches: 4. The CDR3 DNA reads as TGTGCCAGCACCGCAGGGGGCCATTCACCCCTCCACTTT. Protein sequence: CASTAGGHSPLHF.

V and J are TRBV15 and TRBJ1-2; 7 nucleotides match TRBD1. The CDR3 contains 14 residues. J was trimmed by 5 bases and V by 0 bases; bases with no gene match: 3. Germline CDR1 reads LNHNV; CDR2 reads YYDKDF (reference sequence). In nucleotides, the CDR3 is TGTGCCACCAGCAGAGATGCAGGGGGGTATGGCTACACCTTC. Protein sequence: CATSRDAGGYGYTF.

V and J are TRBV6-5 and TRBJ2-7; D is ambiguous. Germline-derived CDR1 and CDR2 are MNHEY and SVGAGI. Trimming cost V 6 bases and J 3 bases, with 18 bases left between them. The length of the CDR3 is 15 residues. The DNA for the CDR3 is TGTGCCAGCAGCCCCCGGTACCGCCACCTCTACGAGCAGTACTTC. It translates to CASSPRYRHLYEQYF.

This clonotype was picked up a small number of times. CDR3 nucleotides: TGTGCCAGCAGTTTCCGATGGGAGGACAGGGAAGAGACCCAGTACTTC. Translating gives CASSFRWEDREETQYF. This chain uses TRBV28 with TRBJ2-5, with TRBD1 matching 8 bases. The CDR3 contains 16 residues. The V gene end was trimmed by 3 bases and the J gene end by 3 bases; junction bases not matched to a gene: 9. Germline CDR1 reads MDHEN; CDR2 reads SYDVKM.

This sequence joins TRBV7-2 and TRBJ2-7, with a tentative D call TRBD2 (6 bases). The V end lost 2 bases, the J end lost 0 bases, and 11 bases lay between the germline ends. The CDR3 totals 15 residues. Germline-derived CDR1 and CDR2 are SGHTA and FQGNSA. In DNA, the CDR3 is TGTGCCAGCAGCTTATTTCCTAGCGCCTCCTACGAGCAGTACTTC. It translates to CASSLFPSASYEQYF.

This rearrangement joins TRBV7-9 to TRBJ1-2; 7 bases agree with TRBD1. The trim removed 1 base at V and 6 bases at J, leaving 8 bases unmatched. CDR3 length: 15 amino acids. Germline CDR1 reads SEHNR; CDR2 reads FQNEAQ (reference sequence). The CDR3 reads CASSLEATGHNGYTF. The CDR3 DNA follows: TGTGCCAGCAGCTTAGAGGCGACAGGGCATAATGGCTACACCTTC.

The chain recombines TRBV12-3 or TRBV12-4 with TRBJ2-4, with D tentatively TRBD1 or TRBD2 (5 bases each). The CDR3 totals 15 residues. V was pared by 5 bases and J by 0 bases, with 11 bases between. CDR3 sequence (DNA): TGTGCCAGCAGTAGGCGAGGGGCAGCCAAAAACATTCAGTACTTC. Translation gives CASSRRGAAKNIQYF.

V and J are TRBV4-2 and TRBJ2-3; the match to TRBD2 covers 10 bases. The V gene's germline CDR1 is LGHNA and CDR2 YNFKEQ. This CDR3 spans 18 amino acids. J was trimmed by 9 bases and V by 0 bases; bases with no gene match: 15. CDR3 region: CASSQDPSGGASIETQYF. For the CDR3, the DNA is TGTGCCAGCAGCCAAGATCCCAGCGGGGGGGCCAGTATCGAGACGCAGTATTTT.

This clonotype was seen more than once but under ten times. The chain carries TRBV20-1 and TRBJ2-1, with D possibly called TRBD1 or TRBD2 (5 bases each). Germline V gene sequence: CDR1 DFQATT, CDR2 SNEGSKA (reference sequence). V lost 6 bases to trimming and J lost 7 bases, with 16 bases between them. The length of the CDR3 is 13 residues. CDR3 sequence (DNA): TGCAGTGCCGCCTGGGACCATATGAATGAGCAGTTCTTC. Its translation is CSAAWDHMNEQFF.

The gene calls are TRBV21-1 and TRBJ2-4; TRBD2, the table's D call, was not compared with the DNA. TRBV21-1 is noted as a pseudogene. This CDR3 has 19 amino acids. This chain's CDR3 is CASSNPGTSGGVAKNIQYF. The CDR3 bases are TGTGCCAGCAGCAACCCTGGGACTAGCGGGGGAGTAGCCAAAAACATTCAGTACTTC.

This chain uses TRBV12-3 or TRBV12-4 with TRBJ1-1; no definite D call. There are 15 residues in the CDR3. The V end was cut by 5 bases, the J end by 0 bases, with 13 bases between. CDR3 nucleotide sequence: TGTGCCAGCAGTCCCGTCGACGGGATGAACACTGAAGCTTTCTTT. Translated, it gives CASSPVDGMNTEAFF.

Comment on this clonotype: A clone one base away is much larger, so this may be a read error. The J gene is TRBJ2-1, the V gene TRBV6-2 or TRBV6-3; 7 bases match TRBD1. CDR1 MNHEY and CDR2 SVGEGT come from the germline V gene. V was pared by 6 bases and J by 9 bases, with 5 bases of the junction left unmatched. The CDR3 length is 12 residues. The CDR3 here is CASRTGLVEQFF. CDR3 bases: TGTGCCAGCAGGACAGGGTTAGTTGAGCAGTTCTTC.

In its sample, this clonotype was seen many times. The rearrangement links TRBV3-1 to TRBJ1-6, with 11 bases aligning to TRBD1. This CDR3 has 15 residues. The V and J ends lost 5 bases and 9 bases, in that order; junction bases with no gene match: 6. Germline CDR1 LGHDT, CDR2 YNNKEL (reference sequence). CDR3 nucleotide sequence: TGTGCCAGCAGCGAATGGACAGGGGGCCCTTCACCCCTCCACTTT. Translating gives CASSEWTGGPSPLHF.

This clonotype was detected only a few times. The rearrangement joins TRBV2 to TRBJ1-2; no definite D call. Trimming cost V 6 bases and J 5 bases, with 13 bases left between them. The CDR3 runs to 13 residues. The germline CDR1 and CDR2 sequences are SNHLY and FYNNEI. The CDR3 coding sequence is TGTGCCAGCAGCGTTTCAAGGGAGTATGGCTACACCTTC. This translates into CASSVSREYGYTF.

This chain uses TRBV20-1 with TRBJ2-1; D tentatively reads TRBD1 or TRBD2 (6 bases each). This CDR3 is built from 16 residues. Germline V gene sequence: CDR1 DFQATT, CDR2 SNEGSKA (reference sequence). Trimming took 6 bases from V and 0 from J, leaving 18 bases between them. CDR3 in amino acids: CSAFEVRGLSYNEQFF. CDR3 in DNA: TGCAGTGCCTTCGAGGTACGGGGGCTCTCCTACAATGAGCAGTTCTTC.

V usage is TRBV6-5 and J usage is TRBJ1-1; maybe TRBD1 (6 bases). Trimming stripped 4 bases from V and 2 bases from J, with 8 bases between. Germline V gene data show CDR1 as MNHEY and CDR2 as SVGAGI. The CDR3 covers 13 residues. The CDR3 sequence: CASSSGVNTEAFF. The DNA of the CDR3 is TGTGCCAGCAGTTCAGGGGTAAACACTGAAGCTTTCTTT.

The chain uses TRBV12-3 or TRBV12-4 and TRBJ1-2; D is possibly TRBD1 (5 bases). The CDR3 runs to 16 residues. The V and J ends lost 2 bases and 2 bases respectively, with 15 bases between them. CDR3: CASSLWGIARNYGYTF. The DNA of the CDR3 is TGTGCCAGCAGTTTATGGGGCATCGCCCGGAACTATGGCTACACCTTC.

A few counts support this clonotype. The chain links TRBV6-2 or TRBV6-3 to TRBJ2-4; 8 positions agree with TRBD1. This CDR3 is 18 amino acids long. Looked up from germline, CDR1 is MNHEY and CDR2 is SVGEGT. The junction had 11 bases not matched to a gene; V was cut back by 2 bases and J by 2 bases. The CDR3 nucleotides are TGTGCCAGCAGTTACGCCCAGGGACAGGATTCGACCAAAAACATTCAGTACTTC. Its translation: CASSYAQGQDSTKNIQYF.

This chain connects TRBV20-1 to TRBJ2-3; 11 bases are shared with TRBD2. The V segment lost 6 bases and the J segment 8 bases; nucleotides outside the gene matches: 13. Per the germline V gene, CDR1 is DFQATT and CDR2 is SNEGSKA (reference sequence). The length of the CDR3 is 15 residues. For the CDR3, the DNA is TGCAGTGCGAGGAGGGGAGTAGCGGGAGGGGGTACGCAGTATTTT. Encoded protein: CSARRGVAGGGTQYF.

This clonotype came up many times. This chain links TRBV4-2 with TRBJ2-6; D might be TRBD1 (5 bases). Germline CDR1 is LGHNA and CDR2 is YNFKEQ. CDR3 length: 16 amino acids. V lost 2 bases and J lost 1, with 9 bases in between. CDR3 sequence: CASSQSSGSGANVLTF. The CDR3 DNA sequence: TGTGCCAGCAGCCAAAGTTCAGGGTCTGGGGCCAACGTCCTGACTTTC.

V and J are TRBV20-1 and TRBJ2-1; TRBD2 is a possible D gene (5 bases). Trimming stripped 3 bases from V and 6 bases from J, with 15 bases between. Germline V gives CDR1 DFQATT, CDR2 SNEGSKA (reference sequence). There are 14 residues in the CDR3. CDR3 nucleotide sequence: TGCAGTGCTAGCCCCTTGACTGGAGGCAATGAGCAGTTCTTC. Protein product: CSASPLTGGNEQFF.

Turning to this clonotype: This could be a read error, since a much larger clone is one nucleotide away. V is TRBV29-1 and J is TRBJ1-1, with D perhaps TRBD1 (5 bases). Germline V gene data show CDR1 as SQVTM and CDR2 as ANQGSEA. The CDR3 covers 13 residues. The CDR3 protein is CSVATGANAEAFF. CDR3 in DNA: TGCAGCGTGGCAACCGGGGCGAACGCTGAAGCTTTCTTT.

The CDR3 bases are TGTGCCAGCAGCTTAGCTGACATCCAGTACTTC. Protein sequence: CASSLADIQYF. The chain employs TRBV7-9 and TRBJ2-5; D remains ambiguous. CDR3 length: 11 amino acids. Trimming cost V 0 bases and J 10 bases, with 6 bases left between them. Looked up from germline, CDR1 is SEHNR and CDR2 is FQNEAQ (reference sequence).

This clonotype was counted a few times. CDR3 amino acids: CASRLRGDRGLGYNEQFF. In DNA, the CDR3 is TGTGCCAGCAGGTTGCGGGGGGACAGGGGGCTTGGTTACAATGAGCAGTTCTTC. The chain recombines TRBV5-6 with TRBJ2-1; the match to TRBD1 covers 12 bases. The CDR3 covers 18 residues. Germline CDR1 SGHDT, CDR2 YYEEEE. J lost 4 bases, V lost 5 bases, and 13 bases had no gene match.

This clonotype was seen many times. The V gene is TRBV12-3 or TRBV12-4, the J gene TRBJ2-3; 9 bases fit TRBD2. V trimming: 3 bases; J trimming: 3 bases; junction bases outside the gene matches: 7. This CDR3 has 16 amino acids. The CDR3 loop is CASSFPLGLATDTQYF. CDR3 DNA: TGTGCCAGCAGTTTCCCCCTCGGACTAGCGACAGATACGCAGTATTTT.

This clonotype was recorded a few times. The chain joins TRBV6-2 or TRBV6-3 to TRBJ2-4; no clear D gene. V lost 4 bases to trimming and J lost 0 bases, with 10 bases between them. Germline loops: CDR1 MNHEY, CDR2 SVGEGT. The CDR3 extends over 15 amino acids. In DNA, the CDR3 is TGTGCCAGCAGTTTCCCGACGGGAGCCAAAAACATTCAGTACTTC. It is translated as CASSFPTGAKNIQYF.

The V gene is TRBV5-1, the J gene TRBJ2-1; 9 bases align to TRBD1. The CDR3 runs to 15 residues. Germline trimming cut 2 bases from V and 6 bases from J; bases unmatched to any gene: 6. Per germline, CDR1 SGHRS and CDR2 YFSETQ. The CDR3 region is CASSFIRDRANEQFF. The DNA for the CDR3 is TGCGCCAGCAGCTTTATCCGGGACAGGGCCAATGAGCAGTTCTTC.

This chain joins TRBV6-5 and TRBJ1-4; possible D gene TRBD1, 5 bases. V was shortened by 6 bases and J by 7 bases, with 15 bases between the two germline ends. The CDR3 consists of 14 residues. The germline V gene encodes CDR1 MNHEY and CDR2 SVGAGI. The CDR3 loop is CASSYDWTSEKLFF. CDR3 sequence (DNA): TGTGCCAGCAGCTATGACTGGACAAGTGAAAAACTGTTTTTT.

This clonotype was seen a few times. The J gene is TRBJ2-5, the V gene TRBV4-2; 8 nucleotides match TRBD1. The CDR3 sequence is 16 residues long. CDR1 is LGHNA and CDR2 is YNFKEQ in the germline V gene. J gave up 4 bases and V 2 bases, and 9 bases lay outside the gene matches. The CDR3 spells CASSQQGAVLRETQYF. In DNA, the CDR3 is TGTGCCAGCAGCCAACAGGGGGCAGTGCTACGAGAGACCCAGTACTTC.